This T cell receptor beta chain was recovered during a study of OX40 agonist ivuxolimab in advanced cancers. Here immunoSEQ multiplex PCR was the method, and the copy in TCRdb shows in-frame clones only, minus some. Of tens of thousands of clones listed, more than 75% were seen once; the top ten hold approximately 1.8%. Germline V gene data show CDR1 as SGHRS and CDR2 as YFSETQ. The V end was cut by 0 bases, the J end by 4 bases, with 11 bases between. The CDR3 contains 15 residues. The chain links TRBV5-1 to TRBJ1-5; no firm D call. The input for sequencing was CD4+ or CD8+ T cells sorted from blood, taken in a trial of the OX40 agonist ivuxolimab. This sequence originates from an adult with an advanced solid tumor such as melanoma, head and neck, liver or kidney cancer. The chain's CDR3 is CASSLEGFPNQPQHF. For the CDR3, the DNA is TGCGCCAGCAGCTTGGAAGGATTCCCAAATCAGCCCCAGCATTTT.